Detailed here is one T cell receptor (beta chain). Germline loops: CDR1 DFQATT, CDR2 SNEGSKA (reference sequence). The ends were cut back, 2 bases at V and 5 bases at J, with 16 bases in the middle. The CDR3 sequence is 14 residues long. The data are from a study of response to subunit inactivated influenza vaccine. TCRdb re-derived calls from the RT-PCR reads in MiXCR, one entry per CDR3 protein. The sample has roughly 500,000 distinct CDR3 sequences, 20% to 25% seen once. These data also featured in a second study, about T cells expressing NK-cell markers. That study reports: It was by 5'RACE template switching with UMIs that TCR beta cDNA was made.

The sequencing used CD4+ T cells sorted from PBMCs, collected about 12 days after vaccination. The receptor comes from a man aged 50 to 59 who received an inactivated influenza vaccine. The chain joins TRBV20-1 to TRBJ2-7, with D perhaps TRBD1 or TRBD2 (5 bases each). Here the CDR3 DNA reads TGCAGTGCTAGACGGTCCGGGGCATCCCACGAGCAGTACTTC. This translates into CSARRSGASHEQYF.